Below are 19 T cell receptor beta chains sequenced from a single sample in a study of blood T cell repertoires in COVID-19. Using immunoSEQ multiplex PCR, the repertoire was profiled, and TCRdb retains in-frame clones only, with some absent. This sample has approximately 130,000 clones, with about 83% found just once. The sample comprised peripheral blood. These TCRs come from a human donor in a cohort sampled during active COVID-19.

This rearrangement joins TRBV18 to TRBJ2-3; D is perhaps TRBD2 (5 bases). V was clipped by 4 bases and J by 3 bases, with 11 bases between them. The germline gives CDR1 KGHSH, CDR2 LQKENI. The CDR3 is made up of 14 amino acids. CDR3: CASSRARGTDTQYF. In nucleotides, the CDR3 is TGTGCCAGCTCACGGGCAAGAGGGACAGATACGCAGTATTTT.

The rearrangement uses TRBV3-1 (or the pseudogene TRBV3-2) and TRBJ2-2; TRBD2 agrees at 7 bases. The germline V gene encodes CDR1 LGHDT and CDR2 YNNKEL (reference sequence). The CDR3 contains 15 residues. V was clipped by 6 bases and J by 2 bases; unmatched bases: 6. The CDR3 nucleotides read TGTGCCAGCAGACCGCGGGGGACCAACACCGGGGAGCTGTTTTTT. Translated: CASRPRGTNTGELFF.

V usage is TRBV7-2 and J usage is TRBJ1-2; TRBD1 is a possible D gene (5 bases). V lost 5 bases and J lost 5, with 9 bases in between. Germline lookup yields CDR1 SGHTA and CDR2 FQGNSA. This CDR3 contains 12 residues. DNA for the CDR3: TGTGCCAGCAGCACAGGAATGTATGGCTACACCTTC. Translating it yields CASSTGMYGYTF.

The rearrangement links TRBV11-2 to TRBJ2-1, with 8 bases matching TRBD2. The CDR3 loop spans 16 amino acids. V gave up 4 bases and J gave up 0 bases; unmatched junction bases: 5. The germline V gene encodes CDR1 SGHAT and CDR2 FQNNGV. The CDR3 coding sequence is TGTGCCAGCAGCTCCGGGGGGGAGAGCTCCTACAATGAGCAGTTCTTC. It encodes CASSSGGESSYNEQFF.

This clone was picked up a small number of times. The chain is built from TRBV6-6 and TRBJ2-3; TRBD1 matches at 12 bases. The CDR3 is 15 residues long. CDR1 is MNHNY, CDR2 SVGAGI, per germline (reference sequence). With 2 bases clipped from V and 6 bases from J, the junction kept 3 bases outside the gene matches. CDR3 sequence: CASSYPGQGADTQYF. In DNA form, the CDR3 reads TGTGCCAGCAGTTACCCGGGACAGGGGGCGGATACGCAGTATTTT.

Only a few counts were recorded for this clone. The J gene is TRBJ2-3, the V gene TRBV19, with D possibly being TRBD1 (6 bases). CDR3 length: 13 residues. Germline values: CDR1 LNHDA, CDR2 SQIVND (reference sequence). The V and J ends lost 8 bases and 3 bases respectively, with 12 bases between them. CDR3 sequence: CASGTLGTDTQYF. The DNA of the CDR3 is TGTGCCAGTGGGACATTGGGGACAGATACGCAGTATTTT.

Sample share makes this clone medium-sized. This chain uses TRBV19 with TRBJ1-4; D perhaps matches TRBD1 (5 bases). CDR1 and CDR2 (germline): LNHDA, SQIVND (reference sequence). Trimming cost V 0 bases and J 6 bases, with 5 bases left between them. CDR3 length equals 13 residues. The CDR3 bases are TGTGCCAGTAGTATAGACAGGGATGAAAAACTGTTTTTT. Its protein is CASSIDRDEKLFF. Complete variable domain (other parts from reference TRBV19 and TRBJ1-4): DGGITQSPKYLFRKEGQNVTLSCEQNLNHDAMYWYRQDPGQGLRLIYYSQIVNDFQKGDIAEGYSVSREKKESFPLTVTSAQKNPTAFYLCASSIDRDEKLFFGSGTQLSVL.

The CDR3, as DNA: TGTGCCAGCAGCCCAGGGACTAGCGGGGGGCCGAACACCGGGGAGCTGTTTTTT. This encodes CASSPGTSGGPNTGELFF. The chain uses TRBV11-3 and TRBJ2-2; 15 bases agree with TRBD2. This CDR3 comprises 18 residues. CDR1 is SGHNT, CDR2 YENEEA, per germline. Trimming removed 5 bases from V and 0 bases from J; junction bases left unmatched: 4.

The V and J genes are TRBV18 and TRBJ1-3; 10 bases line up with TRBD1. CDR3 length: 16 amino acids. The germline CDR1 and CDR2 sequences are KGHSH and LQKENI. J was trimmed by 2 bases and V by 0 bases; bases with no gene match: 1. This CDR3 reads CASSPPTGGTGNTIYF. The CDR3 region has the DNA TGTGCCAGCTCACCACCGACAGGGGGCACTGGAAACACCATATATTTT.

Here the CDR3 reads CASSPQGGVFYGYTF. The CDR3 DNA is TGTGCCAGCAGCCCCCAGGGTGGAGTTTTCTATGGCTACACCTTC. The rearrangement joins TRBV5-5 to TRBJ1-2; maybe TRBD1 (5 bases). Germline V gene sequence: CDR1 SGHKS, CDR2 YYEKEE (reference sequence). The CDR3 runs 15 residues. V was trimmed by 4 bases and J by 4 bases, leaving 17 bases between them.

The gene calls are TRBV3-1 (or the pseudogene TRBV3-2) and TRBJ1-2; 7 positions match TRBD1. V dropped 4 bases and J dropped 4; count of bases not matched to a gene: 21. CDR3 size: 19 residues. Germline assignment: CDR1 LGHDT and CDR2 YNNKEL (reference sequence). The CDR3 bases are TGTGCCAGCAGCCCTCCACCTTTTGGGCCAGGGGGGACCGGCTATGGCTACACCTTC. Its protein is CASSPPPFGPGGTGYGYTF.

The chain is built from TRBV20-1 and TRBJ1-6; TRBD1 aligns across 10 bases. From germline, CDR1 is DFQATT and CDR2 SNEGSKA (reference sequence). V was clipped by 3 bases and J by 9 bases; unmatched bases: 5. The CDR3 runs 14 residues. The CDR3 loop is CSASPGQGVSPLHF. CDR3 sequence (DNA): TGCAGTGCTAGTCCCGGACAGGGGGTTTCACCCCTCCACTTT.

The chain uses TRBV7-2 and TRBJ2-1; 10 nucleotides align to TRBD2. Per the germline V gene, CDR1 is SGHTA and CDR2 is FQGNSA. CDR3 size: 18 residues. The trim removed 8 bases at V and 2 bases at J, leaving 15 bases unmatched. CDR3 region: CASRGGAGGPFPYNEQFF. Here the CDR3 DNA reads TGTGCCAGCCGCGGGGGAGCGGGGGGGCCGTTTCCCTACAATGAGCAGTTCTTC.

The rearrangement uses TRBV18 and TRBJ2-5; a weak D match, TRBD2 (6 bases). V lost 4 bases and J 5 bases, leaving 14 bases between the germline ends. The CDR3 consists of 14 residues. Germline CDR1 is KGHSH and CDR2 is LQKENI. CDR3 DNA sequence: TGTGCCAGCTCACTCTCGACTAGGTGGGAGACCCAGTACTTC. This codes for CASSLSTRWETQYF.

The gene calls are TRBV6-2 or TRBV6-3 and TRBJ1-5; perhaps TRBD1 as D (5 bases). The CDR3 is 14 residues long. Trimming removed 4 bases from V and 3 bases from J, with 10 bases in between. Germline CDR1 and CDR2: MNHEY and SVGEGT. The CDR3 loop is CASSLGGPNQPQHF. CDR3 nucleotides: TGTGCCAGCAGTTTGGGGGGTCCCAATCAGCCCCAGCATTTT.

The rearrangement uses TRBV30 and TRBJ2-7; tentative D call: TRBD2 (6 bases). The length of the CDR3 is 11 residues. V gave up 2 bases and J gave up 5 bases, with 7 bases separating them. Germline V gene data show CDR1 as GTSNPN and CDR2 as SVGIG (reference sequence). The CDR3 coding sequence is TGTGCCTGGAGTCGGAGGGACGAGCAGTACTTC. It yields the protein CAWSRRDEQYF. The whole variable domain, filled in from reference TRBV30 and TRBJ2-7, reads SQTIHQWPATLVQPVGSPLSLECTVEGTSNPNLYWYRQAAGRGLQLLFYSVGIGQISSEVPQNLSASRPQDRQFILSSKKLLLSDSGFYLCAWSRRDEQYFGPGTRLTVT.

This chain links TRBV19 with TRBJ2-1, with 11 bases identical to TRBD2. Germline loops: CDR1 LNHDA, CDR2 SQIVND (reference sequence). The CDR3 is 16 residues long. V shed 1 base, J shed 9 bases, and the junction held 8 bases outside the gene matches. CDR3 nucleotides: TGTGCCAGTAGTATAGGTACTAGCGGGGGTACGGGTGAGCAGTTCTTC. This sequence encodes CASSIGTSGGTGEQFF.

This chain uses TRBV7-9 with TRBJ2-7, with D tentatively TRBD1 (6 bases). The V gene's germline CDR1 is SEHNR and CDR2 FQNEAQ (reference sequence). CDR3 length: 16 residues. V was cut by 5 bases and J by 3 bases, with 20 bases left in between. The CDR3 protein is CASSQDRLELGYEQYF. CDR3 DNA: TGTGCCAGCAGCCAGGACAGACTGGAGTTGGGCTACGAGCAGTACTTC.

This clone has a handful of counts. This rearrangement joins TRBV19 to TRBJ1-5; D unresolved. Germline V gives CDR1 LNHDA, CDR2 SQIVND (reference sequence). The V end was cut by 6 bases, the J end by 4 bases, with 7 bases between. The CDR3 contains 12 residues. The CDR3 bases are TGTGCCAGTAGCCACTTTAATCAGCCCCAGCATTTT. This encodes CASSHFNQPQHF.